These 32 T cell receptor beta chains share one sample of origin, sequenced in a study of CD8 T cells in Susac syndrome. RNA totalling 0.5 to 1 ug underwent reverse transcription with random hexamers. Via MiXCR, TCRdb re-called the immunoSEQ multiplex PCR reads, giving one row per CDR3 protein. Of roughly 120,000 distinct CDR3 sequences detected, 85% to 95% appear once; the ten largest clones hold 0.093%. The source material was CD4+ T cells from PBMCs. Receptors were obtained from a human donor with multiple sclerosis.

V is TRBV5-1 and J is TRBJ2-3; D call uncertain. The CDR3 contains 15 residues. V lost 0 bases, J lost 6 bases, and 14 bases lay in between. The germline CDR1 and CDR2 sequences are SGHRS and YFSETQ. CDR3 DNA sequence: TGCGCCAGCAGCTTGGGTGTCTCCACATTGGATACGCAGTATTTT. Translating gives CASSLGVSTLDTQYF.

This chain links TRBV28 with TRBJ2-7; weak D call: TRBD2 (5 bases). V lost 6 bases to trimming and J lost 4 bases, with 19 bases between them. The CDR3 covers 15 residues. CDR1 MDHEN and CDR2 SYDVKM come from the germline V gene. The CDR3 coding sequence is TGTGCCAGCAGCCCTAAGAGAGGGTTTGGGTACGAGCAGTACTTC. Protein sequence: CASSPKRGFGYEQYF.

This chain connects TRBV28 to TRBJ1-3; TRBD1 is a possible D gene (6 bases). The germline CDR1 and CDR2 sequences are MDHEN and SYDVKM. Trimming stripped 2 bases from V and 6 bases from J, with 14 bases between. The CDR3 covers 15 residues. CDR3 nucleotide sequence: TGTGCCAGCAGTTTACCGCAGGGGAGCGCAAACACCATATATTTT. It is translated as CASSLPQGSANTIYF.

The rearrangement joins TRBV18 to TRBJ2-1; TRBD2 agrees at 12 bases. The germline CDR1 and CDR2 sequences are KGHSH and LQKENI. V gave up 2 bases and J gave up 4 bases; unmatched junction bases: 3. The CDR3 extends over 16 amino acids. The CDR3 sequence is CASSPTSGGFYNEQFF. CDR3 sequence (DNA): TGTGCCAGCTCACCAACTAGCGGGGGGTTTTACAATGAGCAGTTCTTC.

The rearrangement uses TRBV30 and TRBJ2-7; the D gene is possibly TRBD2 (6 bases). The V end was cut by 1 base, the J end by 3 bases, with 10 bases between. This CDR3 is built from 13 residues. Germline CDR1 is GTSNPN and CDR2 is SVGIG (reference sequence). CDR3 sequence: CAWSGGGNYEQYF. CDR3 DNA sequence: TGTGCCTGGAGTGGGGGCGGGAACTACGAGCAGTACTTC.

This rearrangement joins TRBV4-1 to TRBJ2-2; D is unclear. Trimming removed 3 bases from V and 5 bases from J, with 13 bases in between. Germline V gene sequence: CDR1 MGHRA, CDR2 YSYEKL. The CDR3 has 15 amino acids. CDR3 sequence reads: CASSQILLRTGELFF. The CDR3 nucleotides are TGCGCCAGCAGCCAGATCCTACTGAGGACCGGGGAGCTGTTTTTT.

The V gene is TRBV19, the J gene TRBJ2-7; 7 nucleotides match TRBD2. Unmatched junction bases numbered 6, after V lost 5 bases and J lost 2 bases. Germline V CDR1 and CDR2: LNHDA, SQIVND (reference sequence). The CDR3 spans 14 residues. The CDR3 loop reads CASSPRAGPYEQYF. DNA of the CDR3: TGTGCCAGTAGTCCCCGAGCGGGACCCTACGAGCAGTACTTC.

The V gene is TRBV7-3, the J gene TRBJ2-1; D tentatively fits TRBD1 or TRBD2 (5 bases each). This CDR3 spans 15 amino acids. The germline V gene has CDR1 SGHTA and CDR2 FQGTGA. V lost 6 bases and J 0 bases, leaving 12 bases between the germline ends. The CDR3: CASSRDASSYNEQFF. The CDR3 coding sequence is TGTGCCAGCAGTCGGGACGCGAGCTCCTACAATGAGCAGTTCTTC.

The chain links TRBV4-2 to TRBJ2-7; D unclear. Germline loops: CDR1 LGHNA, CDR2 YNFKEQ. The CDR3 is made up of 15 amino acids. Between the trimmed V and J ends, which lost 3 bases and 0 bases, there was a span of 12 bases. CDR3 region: CASSHRASSSYEQYF. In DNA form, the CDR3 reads TGTGCCAGCAGCCACCGGGCTTCGAGCTCCTACGAGCAGTACTTC.

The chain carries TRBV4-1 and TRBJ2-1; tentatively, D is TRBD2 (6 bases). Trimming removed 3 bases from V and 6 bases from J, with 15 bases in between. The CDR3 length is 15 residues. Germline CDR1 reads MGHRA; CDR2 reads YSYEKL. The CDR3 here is CASSQGLSSINEQFF. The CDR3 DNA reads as TGCGCCAGCAGCCAGGGACTTAGTTCTATCAATGAGCAGTTCTTC.

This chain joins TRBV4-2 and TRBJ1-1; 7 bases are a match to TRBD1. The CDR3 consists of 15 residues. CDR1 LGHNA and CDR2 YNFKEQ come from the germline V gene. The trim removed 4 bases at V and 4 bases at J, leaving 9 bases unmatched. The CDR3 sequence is CASSPTSRGATEAFF. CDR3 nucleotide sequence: TGTGCCAGCAGCCCGACCTCCAGGGGGGCCACTGAAGCTTTCTTT.

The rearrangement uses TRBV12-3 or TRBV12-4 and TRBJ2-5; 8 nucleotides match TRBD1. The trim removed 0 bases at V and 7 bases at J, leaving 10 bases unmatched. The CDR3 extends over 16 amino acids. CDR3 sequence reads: CASSLAPGGLVVTQYF. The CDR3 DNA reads TGTGCCAGCAGTTTAGCGCCAGGGGGCCTCGTGGTGACCCAGTACTTC.

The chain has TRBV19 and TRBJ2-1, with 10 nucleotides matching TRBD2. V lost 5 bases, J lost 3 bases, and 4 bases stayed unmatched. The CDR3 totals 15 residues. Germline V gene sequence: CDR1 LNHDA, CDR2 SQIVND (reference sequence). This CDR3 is CASSGTSGDYNEQFF. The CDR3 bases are TGTGCCAGTAGTGGAACTAGCGGGGACTACAATGAGCAGTTCTTC.

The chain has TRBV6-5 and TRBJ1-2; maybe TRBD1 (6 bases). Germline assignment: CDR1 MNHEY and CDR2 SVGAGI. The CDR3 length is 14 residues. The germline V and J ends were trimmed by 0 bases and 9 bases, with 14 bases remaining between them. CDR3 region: CASSYSRAGERYTF. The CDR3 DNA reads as TGTGCCAGCAGTTACTCGAGGGCAGGGGAACGCTACACCTTC.

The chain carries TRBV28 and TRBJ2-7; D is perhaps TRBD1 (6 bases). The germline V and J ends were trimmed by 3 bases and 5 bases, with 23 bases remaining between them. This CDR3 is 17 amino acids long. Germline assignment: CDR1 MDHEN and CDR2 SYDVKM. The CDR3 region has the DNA TGTGCCAGCAGTTTCATGGAAGGGGAACAGGGACACAACGAGCAGTACTTC. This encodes CASSFMEGEQGHNEQYF.

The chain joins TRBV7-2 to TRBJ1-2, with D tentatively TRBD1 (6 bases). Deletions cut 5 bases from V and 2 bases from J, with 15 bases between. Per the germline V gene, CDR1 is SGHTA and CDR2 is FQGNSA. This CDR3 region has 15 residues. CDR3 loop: CASSPGARGNYGYTF. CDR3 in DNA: TGTGCCAGCAGCCCAGGGGCCCGGGGCAACTATGGCTACACCTTC.

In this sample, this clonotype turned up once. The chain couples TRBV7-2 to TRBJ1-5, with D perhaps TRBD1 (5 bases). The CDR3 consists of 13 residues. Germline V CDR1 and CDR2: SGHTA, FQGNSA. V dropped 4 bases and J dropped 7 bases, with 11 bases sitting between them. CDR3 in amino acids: CASSSREGQPQHF. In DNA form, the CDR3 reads TGTGCCAGCAGCTCGCGAGAGGGGCAGCCCCAGCATTTT.

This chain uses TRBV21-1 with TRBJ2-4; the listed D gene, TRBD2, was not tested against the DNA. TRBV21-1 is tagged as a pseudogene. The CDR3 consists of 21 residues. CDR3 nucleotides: TGTGCCAGCAGCAAAGGATGCGTGGTATTGCTAGCGGGGGGTGCCAAAAACATTCAGTACTTC. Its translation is CASSKGCVVLLAGGAKNIQYF.

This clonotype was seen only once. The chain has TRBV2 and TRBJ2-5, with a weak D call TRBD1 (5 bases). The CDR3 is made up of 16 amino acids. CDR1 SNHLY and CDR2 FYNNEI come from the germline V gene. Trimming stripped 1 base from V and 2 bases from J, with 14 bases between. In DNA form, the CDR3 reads TGTGCCAGCAGTGAAGTGAACAGGCGATCGCAAGAGACCCAGTACTTC. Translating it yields CASSEVNRRSQETQYF.

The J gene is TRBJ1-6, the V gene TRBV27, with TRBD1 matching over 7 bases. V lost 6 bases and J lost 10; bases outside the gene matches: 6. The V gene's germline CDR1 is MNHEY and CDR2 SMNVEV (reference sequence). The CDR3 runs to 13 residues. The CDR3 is CASSQTGKSPLHF. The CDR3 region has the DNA TGTGCCAGCAGCCAGACAGGGAAGTCACCCCTCCACTTT.

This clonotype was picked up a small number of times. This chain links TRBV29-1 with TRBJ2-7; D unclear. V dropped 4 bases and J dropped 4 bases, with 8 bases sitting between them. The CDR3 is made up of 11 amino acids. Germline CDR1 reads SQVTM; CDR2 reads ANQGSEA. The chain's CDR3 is CSVVLGYEQYF. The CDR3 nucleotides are TGCAGCGTTGTCTTGGGATACGAGCAGTACTTC.

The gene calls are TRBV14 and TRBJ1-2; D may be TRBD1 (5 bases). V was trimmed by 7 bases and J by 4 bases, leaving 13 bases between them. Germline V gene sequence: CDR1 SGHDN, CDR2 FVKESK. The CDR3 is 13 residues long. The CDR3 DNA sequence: TGTGCCAGCACCCCGGGGGAGCTCTATGGCTACACCTTC. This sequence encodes CASTPGELYGYTF.

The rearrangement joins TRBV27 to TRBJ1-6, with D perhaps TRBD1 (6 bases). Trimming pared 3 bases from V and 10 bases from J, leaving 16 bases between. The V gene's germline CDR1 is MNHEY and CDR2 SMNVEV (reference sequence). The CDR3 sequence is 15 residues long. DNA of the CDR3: TGTGCCAGCAGTTTCAGGGCAGGGGTTCGGTCACCCCTCCACTTT. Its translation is CASSFRAGVRSPLHF.

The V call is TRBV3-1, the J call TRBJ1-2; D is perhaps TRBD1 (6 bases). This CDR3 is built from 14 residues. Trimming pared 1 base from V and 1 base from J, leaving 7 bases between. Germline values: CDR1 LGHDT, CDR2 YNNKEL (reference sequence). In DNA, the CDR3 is TGTGCCAGCAGCCAAGGGACAGTTAACTATGGCTACACCTTC. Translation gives CASSQGTVNYGYTF. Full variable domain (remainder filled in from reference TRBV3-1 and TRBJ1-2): DTAVSQTPKYLVTQMGNDKSIKCEQNLGHDTMYWYKQDSKKFLKIMFSYNNKELIINETVPNRFSPKSPDKAHLNLHINSLELGDSAVYFCASSQGTVNYGYTFGSGTRLTVV.

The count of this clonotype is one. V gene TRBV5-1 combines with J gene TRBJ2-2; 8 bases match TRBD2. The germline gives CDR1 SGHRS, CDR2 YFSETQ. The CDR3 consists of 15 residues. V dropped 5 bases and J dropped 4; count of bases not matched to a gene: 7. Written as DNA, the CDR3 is TGCGCCAGCAGTAGCGGGGTATCGGTCACCGGGGAGCTGTTTTTT. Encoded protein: CASSSGVSVTGELFF.

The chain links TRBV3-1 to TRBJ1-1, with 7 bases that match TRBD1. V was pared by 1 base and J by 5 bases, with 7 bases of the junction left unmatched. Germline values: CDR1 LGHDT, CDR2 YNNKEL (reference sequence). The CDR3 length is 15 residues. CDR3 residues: CASSQGPGGGTEAFF. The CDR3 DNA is TGTGCCAGCAGCCAAGGTCCAGGGGGTGGAACTGAAGCTTTCTTT.

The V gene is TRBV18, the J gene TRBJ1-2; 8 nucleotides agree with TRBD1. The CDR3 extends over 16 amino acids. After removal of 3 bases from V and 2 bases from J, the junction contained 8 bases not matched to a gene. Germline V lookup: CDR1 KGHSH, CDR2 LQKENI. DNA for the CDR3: TGTGCCAGCTCACCGCGGACAGGGCTCGACAACTATGGCTACACCTTC. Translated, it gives CASSPRTGLDNYGYTF.

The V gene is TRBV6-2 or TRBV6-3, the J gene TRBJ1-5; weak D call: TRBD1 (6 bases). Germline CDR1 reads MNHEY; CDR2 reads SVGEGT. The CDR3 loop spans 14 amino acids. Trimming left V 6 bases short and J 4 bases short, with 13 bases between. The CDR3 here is CASRNRDRNQPQHF. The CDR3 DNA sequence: TGTGCCAGCAGGAACAGAGACAGGAATCAGCCCCAGCATTTT.

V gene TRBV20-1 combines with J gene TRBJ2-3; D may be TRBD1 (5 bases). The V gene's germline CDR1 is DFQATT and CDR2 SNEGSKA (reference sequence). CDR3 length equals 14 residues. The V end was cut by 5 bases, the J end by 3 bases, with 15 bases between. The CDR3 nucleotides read TGCAGTGCTCCCGCCAGGGCTGGGACAGATACGCAGTATTTT. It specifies CSAPARAGTDTQYF.

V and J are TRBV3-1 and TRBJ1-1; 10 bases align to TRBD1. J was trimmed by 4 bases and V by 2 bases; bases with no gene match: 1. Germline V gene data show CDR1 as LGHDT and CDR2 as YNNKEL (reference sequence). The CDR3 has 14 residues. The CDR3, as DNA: TGTGCCAGCAGCCAATGGACAGGGGGCACTGAAGCTTTCTTT. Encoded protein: CASSQWTGGTEAFF.

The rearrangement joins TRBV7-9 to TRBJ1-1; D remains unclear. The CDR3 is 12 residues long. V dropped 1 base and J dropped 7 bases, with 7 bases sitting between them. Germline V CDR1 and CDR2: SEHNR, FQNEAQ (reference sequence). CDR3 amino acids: CASSLGHNEAFF. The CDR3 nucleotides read TGTGCCAGCAGCTTAGGACACAATGAAGCTTTCTTT.

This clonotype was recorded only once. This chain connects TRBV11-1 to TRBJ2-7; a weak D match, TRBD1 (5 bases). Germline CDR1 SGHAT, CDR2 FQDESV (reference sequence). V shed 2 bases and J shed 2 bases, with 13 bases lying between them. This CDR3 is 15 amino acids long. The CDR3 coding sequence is TGTGCCAGCAGCTTACGGGTCGACAGAACCTACGAGCAGTACTTC. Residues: CASSLRVDRTYEQYF.